What follows are 2 T cell receptor beta chains derived from one specimen sequenced in a study of blood T cells in healthy people across ages. A second PCR of about 7 to 12 cycles used a sample-barcoded 5' primer and a J-beta primer mix. MiXCR was run by TCRdb on the 5' RACE reads, yielding one entry per CDR3 protein. This table holds 550,000 to 700,000 distinct CDR3 sequences, roughly a quarter found once. Sequenced input: blood. Receptors were obtained from a woman in her 70s in good health.

This clonotype was seen a handful of times. The chain employs TRBV6-2 or TRBV6-3 and TRBJ2-1; possibly TRBD1 for D (6 bases). Germline CDR1 and CDR2: MNHEY and SVGEGT. The V gene lost 0 bases and the J gene lost 8 bases, with 17 bases spanning the gap. This CDR3 is built from 16 residues. The CDR3 sequence is CASSYSITGPPDEQFF. Written as DNA, the CDR3 is TGTGCCAGCAGTTACTCGATTACAGGGCCTCCGGATGAGCAGTTCTTC.

This chain uses TRBV7-2 with TRBJ2-3; D unresolved. This CDR3 is 12 amino acids long. V was trimmed by 5 bases and J by 5 bases, leaving 8 bases between them. Germline V gene sequence: CDR1 SGHTA, CDR2 FQGNSA. The CDR3 DNA reads TGTGCCAGCAGCCGACTGCGAGATACGCAGTATTTT. It is translated as CASSRLRDTQYF.